Here is one T cell receptor beta chain with its context. Its antigen remains unknown. Libraries were prepared by immunoSEQ multiplex PCR; TCRdb keeps only in-frame clonotypes and omits some of them. The repertoire includes 50,000 to 75,000 clones, approximately 89% of them detected once, and about 17% sits in the top ten. The V end lost 2 bases, the J end lost 3 bases, and 11 bases lay between the germline ends. The CDR3 spans 15 residues. Germline V gene lookup returns CDR1 LNHDA and CDR2 SQIVND (reference sequence). The data derive from a study of OX40 agonist ivuxolimab in advanced cancers. Study in general: Patients were dosed with the agonistic anti-OX40 (CD134) antibody ivuxolimab.

Study-level findings and limits: The authors did not determine the antigen specificity of the expanded peripheral T cells. Mean expanded clone counts were higher in CD8+ than CD4+ T cells.

The clonotype was recovered from an adult with an advanced solid tumor such as melanoma, head and neck, liver or kidney cancer. The rearrangement uses TRBV19 and TRBJ2-1; unclear D gene. The material was CD4+ or CD8+ T cells sorted from blood, obtained in a trial of the OX40 agonist ivuxolimab. The CDR3 loop is CASSIIGSYYNEQFF. The CDR3 DNA is TGTGCCAGTAGTATAATAGGGTCCTACTACAATGAGCAGTTCTTC.